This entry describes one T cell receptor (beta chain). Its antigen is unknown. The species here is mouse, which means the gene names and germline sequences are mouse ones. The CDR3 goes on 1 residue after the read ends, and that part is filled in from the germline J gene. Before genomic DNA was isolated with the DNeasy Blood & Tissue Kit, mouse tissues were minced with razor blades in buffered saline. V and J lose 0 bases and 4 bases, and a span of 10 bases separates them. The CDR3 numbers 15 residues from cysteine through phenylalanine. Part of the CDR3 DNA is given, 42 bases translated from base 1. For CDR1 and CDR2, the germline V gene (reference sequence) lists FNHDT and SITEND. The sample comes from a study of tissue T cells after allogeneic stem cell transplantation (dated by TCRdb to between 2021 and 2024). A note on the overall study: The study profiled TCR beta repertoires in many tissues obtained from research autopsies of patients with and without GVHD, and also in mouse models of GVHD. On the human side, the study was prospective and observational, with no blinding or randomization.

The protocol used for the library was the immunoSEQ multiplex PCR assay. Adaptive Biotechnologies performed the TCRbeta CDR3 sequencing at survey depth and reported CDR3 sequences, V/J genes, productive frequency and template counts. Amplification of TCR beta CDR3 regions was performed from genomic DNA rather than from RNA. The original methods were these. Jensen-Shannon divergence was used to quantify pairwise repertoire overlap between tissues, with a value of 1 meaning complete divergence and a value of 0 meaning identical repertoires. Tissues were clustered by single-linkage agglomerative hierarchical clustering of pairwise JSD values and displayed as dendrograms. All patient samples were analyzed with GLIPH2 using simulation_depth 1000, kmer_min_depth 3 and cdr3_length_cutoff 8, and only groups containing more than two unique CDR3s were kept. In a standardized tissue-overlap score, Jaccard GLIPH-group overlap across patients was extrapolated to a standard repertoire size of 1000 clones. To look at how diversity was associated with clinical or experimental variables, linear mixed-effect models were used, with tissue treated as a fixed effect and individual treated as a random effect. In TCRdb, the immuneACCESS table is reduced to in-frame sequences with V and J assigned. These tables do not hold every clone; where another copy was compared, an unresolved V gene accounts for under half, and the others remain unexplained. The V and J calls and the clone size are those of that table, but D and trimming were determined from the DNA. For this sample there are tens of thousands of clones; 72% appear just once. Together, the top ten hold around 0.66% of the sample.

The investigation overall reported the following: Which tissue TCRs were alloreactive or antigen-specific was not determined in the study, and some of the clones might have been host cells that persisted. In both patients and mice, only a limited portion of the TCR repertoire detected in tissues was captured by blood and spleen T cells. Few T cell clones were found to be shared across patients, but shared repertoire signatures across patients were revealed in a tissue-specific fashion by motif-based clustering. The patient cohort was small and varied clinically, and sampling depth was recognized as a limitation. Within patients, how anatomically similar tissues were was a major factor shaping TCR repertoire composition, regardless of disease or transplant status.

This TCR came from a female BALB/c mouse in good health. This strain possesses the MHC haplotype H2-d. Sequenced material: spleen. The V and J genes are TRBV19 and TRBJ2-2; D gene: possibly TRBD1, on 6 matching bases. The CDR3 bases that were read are TGTGCCAGCAGTATAGAAAGGGGGTTCACCGGGCAGCTCTAC. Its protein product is CASSIERGFTGQLY. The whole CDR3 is CASSIERGFTGQLYF.